Following are 14 T cell receptor beta chains from one sample sequenced in a study of T cell responses to AZD1222 COVID-19 vaccine. Sequenced by immunoSEQ multiplex PCR; TCRdb stores in-frame clones only, minus some. The table shows roughly 150,000 clones, with roughly 92% occurring only once. Here the sequenced sample was peripheral blood, taken on day 0 of AZD1222 vaccination. The source is an adult in good health.

This chain connects TRBV6-5 to TRBJ2-7, with 12 bases identical to TRBD1. The CDR3 sequence is 13 residues long. CDR1 is MNHEY and CDR2 is SVGAGI in the germline V gene. The junction had 2 bases not matched to a gene; V was cut back by 6 bases and J by 5 bases. The CDR3 here is CASRGQGANEQYF. In DNA, the CDR3 is TGTGCCAGCAGGGGACAGGGGGCGAACGAGCAGTACTTC.

The gene calls are TRBV15 and TRBJ1-1; 7 bases are a match to TRBD1. Germline assignment: CDR1 LNHNV and CDR2 YYDKDF (reference sequence). The V segment lost 5 bases and the J segment 7 bases; nucleotides outside the gene matches: 10. The CDR3 extends over 14 amino acids. CDR3: CATSPVRRGSEAFF. CDR3 bases: TGTGCCACCAGCCCCGTGCGCAGGGGGAGTGAAGCTTTCTTT.

The chain joins TRBV6-2 or TRBV6-3 to TRBJ2-7; D call uncertain. Germline CDR1 MNHEY, CDR2 SVGEGT. This CDR3 is built from 14 residues. Trimming removed 4 bases at V and 0 bases at J, with 10 bases between. The CDR3 sequence: CASSFERTSYEQYF. The DNA for the CDR3 is TGTGCCAGCAGTTTCGAAAGGACCTCCTACGAGCAGTACTTC.

The chain uses TRBV19 and TRBJ2-7; 7 bases are a match to TRBD2. The CDR3 is 15 amino acids. CDR1 and CDR2 (germline): LNHDA, SQIVND (reference sequence). Trimming took 6 bases from V and 6 from J; bases not matched to a gene: 14. Written as DNA, the CDR3 is TGTGCCAGTAGCCGGGGGACCGACACGGGAGGCGAGCAGTACTTC. This encodes CASSRGTDTGGEQYF.

The chain recombines TRBV28 with TRBJ1-4; D might be TRBD1 (5 bases). Trimming left V 6 bases short and J 8 bases short, with 16 bases between. The germline CDR1 and CDR2 sequences are MDHEN and SYDVKM. This CDR3 comprises 14 residues. The CDR3 here is CASSGGGAGEKLFF. Written as DNA, the CDR3 is TGTGCCAGCAGCGGGGGAGGGGCTGGAGAAAAACTGTTTTTT.

The chain has TRBV7-9 and TRBJ2-7; possible D gene TRBD2, 7 bases. This CDR3 spans 15 amino acids. CDR1 and CDR2 from the germline V gene are SEHNR and FQNEAQ (reference sequence). Trimming stripped 4 bases from V and 2 bases from J, with 15 bases between. The CDR3 loop is CASSSRGHLTYEQYF. The CDR3 nucleotides read TGTGCCAGCAGCTCGCGGGGGCACCTCACCTACGAGCAGTACTTC.

The chain combines TRBV27 with TRBJ2-1; D unclear. The V gene lost 5 bases and the J gene lost 7 bases, with 15 bases spanning the gap. The CDR3 totals 14 residues. Germline V gene data show CDR1 as MNHEY and CDR2 as SMNVEV (reference sequence). The CDR3 reads CASSLGLTPNEQFF. The CDR3, as DNA: TGTGCCAGCAGTCTCGGCTTGACCCCAAATGAGCAGTTCTTC.

The V call is TRBV30, the J call TRBJ1-6; D is uncertain. CDR3 size: 15 residues. Trimming shortened V by 2 bases and J by 0 bases, and 8 bases separated the two germline ends. Germline V gene sequence: CDR1 GTSNPN, CDR2 SVGIG (reference sequence). CDR3 sequence reads: CAWSRILSYNSPLHF. Written as DNA, the CDR3 is TGTGCCTGGAGTCGGATCCTCTCCTATAATTCACCCCTCCACTTT.

On this clone itself: The sample contains more than one DNA sequence encoding this CDR3. The gene calls are TRBV10-1 and TRBJ2-2; no clear D. CDR1 WNHNN and CDR2 SYGVQD come from the germline V gene (reference sequence). This CDR3 has 13 residues. V was trimmed by 6 bases and J by 1 base, leaving 6 bases between them. As DNA, the CDR3 is TGCGCCAGCAGGCGCGAGAACACCGGGGAGCTGTTTTTT. This gives the protein CASRRENTGELFF.

The chain combines TRBV14 with TRBJ2-5, with 9 bases aligning to TRBD1. Germline V gene sequence: CDR1 SGHDN, CDR2 FVKESK. Germline trimming cut 4 bases from V and 7 bases from J; bases unmatched to any gene: 7. The CDR3 contains 14 residues. The CDR3 bases are TGTGCCAGCAGCCTGGGACAGGGTGAGGGGACCCAGTACTTC. The encoded protein is CASSLGQGEGTQYF.

The chain combines TRBV12-5 with TRBJ2-1; 12 bases map to TRBD1. The CDR3 spans 15 residues. Germline assignment: CDR1 LGHNT and CDR2 FRNRAP. Trimming removed 2 bases from V and 9 bases from J; junction bases left unmatched: 5. CDR3 residues: CASGLRGQGAFEQFF. The CDR3 DNA sequence: TGTGCTAGTGGTTTGCGGGGACAGGGGGCCTTTGAGCAGTTCTTC.

V gene TRBV6-5 combines with J gene TRBJ1-1; TRBD1 might be the D (5 bases). The CDR3 length is 12 residues. V lost 4 bases to trimming and J lost 6 bases, with 9 bases between them. Germline CDR1 reads MNHEY; CDR2 reads SVGAGI. DNA for the CDR3: TGTGCCAGCAGTTCACAGGTTTCTGAAGCTTTCTTT. Amino acid sequence: CASSSQVSEAFF.

CDR3 in amino acids: CASRRGYEQYF. As DNA, the CDR3 is TGCGCCAGCAGAAGGGGATACGAGCAGTACTTC. This rearrangement joins TRBV5-1 to TRBJ2-7; perhaps TRBD1 as D (5 bases). The germline V gene encodes CDR1 SGHRS and CDR2 YFSETQ. This CDR3 spans 11 amino acids. Trimming cost V 5 bases and J 4 bases, with 7 bases left between them. Drawing the rest from reference TRBV5-1 and TRBJ2-7, the complete variable domain is KAGVTQTPRYLIKTRGQQVTLSCSPISGHRSVSWYQQTPGQGLQFLFEYFSETQRNKGNFPGRFSGRQFSNSRSEMNVSTLELGDSALYLCASRRGYEQYFGPGTRLTVT.

This clone was counted a single time. The gene calls are TRBV28 and TRBJ2-1; 11 nucleotides agree with TRBD2. The CDR3 loop spans 15 amino acids. V lost 5 bases, J lost 9 bases, and 9 bases stayed unmatched. CDR1 MDHEN and CDR2 SYDVKM come from the germline V gene. The CDR3 sequence is CASSPTSGSFPEQFF. CDR3 nucleotides: TGTGCCAGCAGTCCTACTAGCGGGAGTTTCCCTGAGCAGTTCTTC.